This T cell receptor beta chain is drawn from a study of PD-1 blockade in classical Hodgkin lymphoma. Libraries were prepared by immunoSEQ multiplex PCR; TCRdb keeps only in-frame clonotypes and omits some of them. The sample yields roughly 70,000 clones, approximately 93% seen once. The germline V gene encodes CDR1 GTSNPN and CDR2 SVGIG (reference sequence). This CDR3 contains 14 residues. Trimming removed 5 bases at V and 2 bases at J, with 15 bases between. Regarding time point: newly diagnosed, previously untreated cHL patient sample. J is TRBJ1-1 and V is TRBV30; D ambiguous. This sequence was found in a human donor with classical Hodgkin lymphoma. The sample taken for sequencing was peripheral blood mononuclear cells (PBMCs). The CDR3 nucleotides read TGTGCCTGGTCAGGTGGAGTTTTAAACACTGAAGCTTTCTTT. Encoded protein: CAWSGGVLNTEAFF.